These T cell receptor beta chains were read from a single sample in a study of blood T cell repertoires in COVID-19. Produced via immunoSEQ multiplex PCR; TCRdb's table is partial and in-frame only. The sample lists 160,000 or so clones, over 75% seen once, with around 16% in the top ten. The sample was peripheral blood. The receptor source for this set is a woman in her forties with acute or convalescent COVID-19. CDR3s include the opening cysteine and the closing phenylalanine or tryptophan. D genes are given only for firm matches. Size is omitted from some rows. Given values are once, few, many or a class for expanded clones.

D gene	clone size	V gene	J gene	CDR3 DNA	CDR3 protein
TRBD2	few	TRBV10-2	TRBJ2-7	TGCGCCACCCGACCCCGGAGGACTAGGCGAGCGGATCCCTACGAGCAGTACTTC	CATRPRRTRRADPYEQYF
TRBD1	-	TRBV7-9	TRBJ2-7	TGTGCCAGCAGGCCAGGGGGCCCCTCCTACGAGCAGTACTTC	CASRPGGPSYEQYF
-	-	TRBV28	TRBJ1-5	TGTGCCAGCAGTTTAGAACGCACAGTATACCAGCCCCAGCATTTT	CASSLERTVYQPQHF
-	-	TRBV27	TRBJ2-1	TGTGCCAGCAGTTTATATCAGGGTATCTCCTACAATGAGCAGTTCTTC	CASSLYQGISYNEQFF
TRBD1	-	TRBV5-5	TRBJ2-7	TGTGCCAGCAGCTTGGCCCGGACAGGGAGGTACGAGCAGTACTTC	CASSLARTGRYEQYF
TRBD1	-	TRBV5-6	TRBJ2-7	TGTGCCAGCAGCTTCCGGGACAGGAGCTCCTACGAGCAGTACTTC	CASSFRDRSSYEQYF
TRBD1	once	TRBV18	TRBJ1-2	TGTGCCAGCTCACCATCAGGACAGGGGGCGATCGGCTACACCTTC	CASSPSGQGAIGYTF
TRBD2	-	TRBV6-4	TRBJ2-3	TGTGCCAGCAGTGAACCGGGACTAGCGGGGGGGCTAATAGATACGCAGTATTTT	CASSEPGLAGGLIDTQYF
-	-	TRBV11-2	TRBJ2-7	TGTGCCAGCAGGCGAATAGGGGGCTCCTACGAGCAGTACTTC	CASRRIGGSYEQYF
-	-	TRBV7-6	TRBJ2-5	TGTGCCAGCAGCTCCCGACAGGAACAGACCCAGTACTTC	CASSSRQEQTQYF
-	-	TRBV24-1	TRBJ2-1	TGTGCCACCAGTGGCGATGGTTACAATGAGCAGTTCTTC	CATSGDGYNEQFF
-	-	TRBV9	TRBJ1-3	TGTGCCAGCAGCGTAGACGGGGAGAGCTCTGGAAACACCATATATTTT	CASSVDGESSGNTIYF
TRBD2	-	TRBV29-1	TRBJ2-7	TGCAGCGTTGCGACTAGCGGGAAGGTGCAGTACTTC	CSVATSGKVQYF